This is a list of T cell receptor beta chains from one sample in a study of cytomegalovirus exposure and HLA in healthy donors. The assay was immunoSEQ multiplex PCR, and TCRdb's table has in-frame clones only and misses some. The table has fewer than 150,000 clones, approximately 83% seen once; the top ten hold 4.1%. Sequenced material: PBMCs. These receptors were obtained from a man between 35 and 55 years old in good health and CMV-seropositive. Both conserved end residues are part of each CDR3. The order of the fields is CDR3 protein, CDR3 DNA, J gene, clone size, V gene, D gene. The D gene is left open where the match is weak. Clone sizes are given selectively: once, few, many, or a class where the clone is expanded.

CASSHLQGRLSDVHEQYF,TGTGCCAGTAGTCATTTACAGGGTCGGCTCAGTGACGTCCACGAGCAGTACTTC,TRBJ2-7,once,TRBV19,NA
CASSDSGPTDTQYF,TGTGCCAGCAGTGACTCGGGGCCCACAGATACGCAGTATTTT,TRBJ2-3,few,TRBV6-4,NA
CATATGSYNEQFF,TGTGCCACCGCGACAGGCTCCTACAATGAGCAGTTCTTC,TRBJ2-1,NA,TRBV19,NA
CASTAYRGTDTQYF,TGTGCCAGCACGGCCTACAGGGGAACAGATACGCAGTATTTT,TRBJ2-3,NA,TRBV6-1,TRBD1
CASSPRGGAGTDTQYF,TGTGCCAGCAGCCCGAGGGGGGGGGCAGGCACAGATACGCAGTATTTT,TRBJ2-3,NA,TRBV7-9,NA
CASRAAGELFF,TGTGCCAGCAGAGCGGCCGGGGAGCTGTTTTTT,TRBJ2-2,NA,TRBV2,NA
CASSLGGGGNQPQHF,TGTGCCAGCAGCTTAGGGGGAGGGGGGAATCAGCCCCAGCATTTT,TRBJ1-5,NA,TRBV7-9,NA
CASSPFGAGEHNEQFF,TGTGCCAGCAGCCCCTTCGGTGCGGGAGAGCACAATGAGCAGTTCTTC,TRBJ2-1,NA,TRBV5-4,TRBD2
CASSLAIQGNVEQFF,TGTGCCAGCAGCTTGGCGATTCAGGGTAACGTGGAGCAGTTCTTC,TRBJ2-1,NA,TRBV5-8,NA
CASSDGAQGLETQYF,TGTGCCAGCAGTGACGGTGCGCAGGGCTTAGAGACCCAGTACTTC,TRBJ2-5,few,TRBV25-1,NA
CATTNPTGTEAFF,TGTGCCACCACCAACCCGACAGGGACTGAAGCTTTCTTT,TRBJ1-1,few,TRBV27,TRBD1
CASSRGTGRQETQYF,TGTGCCAGCAGCCGCGGGACAGGAAGACAAGAGACCCAGTACTTC,TRBJ2-5,NA,TRBV13,TRBD1
CASSPTGLAGTADTQYF,TGTGCCAGCAGCCCGACGGGACTAGCGGGAACAGCAGATACGCAGTATTTT,TRBJ2-3,NA,TRBV11-3,TRBD2
CSASAESYEQYF,TGCAGCGCCTCGGCGGAATCCTACGAGCAGTACTTC,TRBJ2-7,NA,TRBV29-1,NA
CASSREARASFEQYF,TGTGCCAGCAGTCGCGAGGCGCGGGCCTCCTTCGAGCAGTACTTC,TRBJ2-7,NA,TRBV6-5,NA
CASSPLAAANNEQFF,TGTGCCAGCAGTCCACTAGCGGCCGCGAACAATGAGCAGTTCTTC,TRBJ2-1,NA,TRBV6-5,TRBD2
CASSLAGTGASGAQYF,TGCGCCAGCAGCTTGGCCGGGACAGGGGCCTCAGGGGCCCAGTACTTC,TRBJ2-5,NA,TRBV5-1,TRBD1
CASSVSSGFSYNEQFF,TGTGCCAGCAGTGTTTCGTCGGGATTCTCCTACAATGAGCAGTTCTTC,TRBJ2-1,NA,TRBV6-4,NA
CAYREAGGQETQYF,TGTGCCTACCGGGAAGCGGGGGGCCAAGAGACCCAGTACTTC,TRBJ2-5,NA,TRBV30,TRBD2
CAWTGRTGLYEQYF,TGTGCCTGGACCGGGCGGACAGGGCTCTACGAGCAGTACTTC,TRBJ2-7,NA,TRBV30,TRBD1
CASKRTGDSNQPQHF,TGTGCCAGTAAGAGAACAGGCGATAGCAATCAGCCCCAGCATTTT,TRBJ1-5,NA,TRBV19,NA
CSGRTQGFIAEAFF,TGCAGCGGACGTACCCAGGGGTTTATTGCTGAAGCTTTCTTT,TRBJ1-1,NA,TRBV29-1,NA
CASSYGQSNTF,TGTGCCAGCAGTTACGGACAGTCCAACACCTTC,TRBJ1-2,NA,TRBV25-1,NA
CSVGQGAETQYF,TGCAGCGTTGGACAGGGGGCAGAGACCCAGTACTTC,TRBJ2-5,NA,TRBV29-1,TRBD1
CASSFDRRDEQYF,TGTGCCAGCAGCTTTGACAGGCGTGACGAGCAGTACTTC,TRBJ2-7,NA,TRBV7-2,NA
CASSEATEAFF,TGCGCCAGCAGCGAAGCCACTGAAGCTTTCTTT,TRBJ1-1,NA,TRBV5-1,NA
CASVPGAGTNEKLFF,TGTGCTAGTGTTCCCGGAGCGGGAACTAATGAAAAACTGTTTTTT,TRBJ1-4,NA,TRBV12-5,NA
CASREAEYNEQFF,TGTGCCAGCCGGGAGGCAGAATACAATGAGCAGTTCTTC,TRBJ2-1,NA,TRBV6-5,TRBD2
CASSLSLARGSYNEQFF,TGTGCCAGCAGCTTATCCCTAGCGCGGGGCTCCTACAATGAGCAGTTCTTC,TRBJ2-1,NA,TRBV11-2,NA
CAIKRGVGAGNTIYF,TGTGCCATCAAACGGGGGGTTGGGGCTGGAAACACCATATATTTT,TRBJ1-3,NA,TRBV10-3,NA
CASKGQGLIHEQYF,TGCGCCAGCAAGGGACAGGGTCTCATTCACGAGCAGTACTTC,TRBJ2-7,NA,TRBV5-1,TRBD1
CASSYWTGDTEAFF,TGTGCCAGCAGTTACTGGACAGGGGACACTGAAGCTTTCTTT,TRBJ1-1,NA,TRBV6-5,TRBD1